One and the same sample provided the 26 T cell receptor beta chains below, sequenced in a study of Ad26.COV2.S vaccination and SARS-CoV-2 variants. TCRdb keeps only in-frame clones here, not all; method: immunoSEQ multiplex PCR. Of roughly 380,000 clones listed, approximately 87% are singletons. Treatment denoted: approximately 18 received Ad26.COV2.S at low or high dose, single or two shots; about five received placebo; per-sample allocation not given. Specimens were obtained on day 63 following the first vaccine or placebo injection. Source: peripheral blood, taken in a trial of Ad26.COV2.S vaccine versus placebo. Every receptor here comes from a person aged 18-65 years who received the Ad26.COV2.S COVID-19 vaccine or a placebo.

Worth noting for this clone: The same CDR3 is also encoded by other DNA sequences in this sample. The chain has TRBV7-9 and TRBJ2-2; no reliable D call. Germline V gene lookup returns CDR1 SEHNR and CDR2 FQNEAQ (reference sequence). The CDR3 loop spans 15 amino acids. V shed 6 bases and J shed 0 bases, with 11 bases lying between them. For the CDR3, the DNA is TGTGCCAGCAGTGAAGGCAGAGCGAACACCGGGGAGCTGTTTTTT. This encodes CASSEGRANTGELFF.

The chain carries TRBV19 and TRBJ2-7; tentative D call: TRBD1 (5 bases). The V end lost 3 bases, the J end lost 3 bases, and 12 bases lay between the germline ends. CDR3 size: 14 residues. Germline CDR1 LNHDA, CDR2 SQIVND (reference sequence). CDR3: CASSMQGSGYEQYF. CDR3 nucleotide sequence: TGTGCCAGTAGTATGCAGGGCAGTGGCTACGAGCAGTACTTC.

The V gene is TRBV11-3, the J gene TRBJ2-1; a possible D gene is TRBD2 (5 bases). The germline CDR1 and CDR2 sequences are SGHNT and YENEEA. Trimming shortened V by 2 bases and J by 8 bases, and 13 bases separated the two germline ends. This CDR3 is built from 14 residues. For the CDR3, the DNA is TGTGCCAGCAGCTTATCCCGGGGTGGCCATGAGCAGTTCTTC. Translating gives CASSLSRGGHEQFF.

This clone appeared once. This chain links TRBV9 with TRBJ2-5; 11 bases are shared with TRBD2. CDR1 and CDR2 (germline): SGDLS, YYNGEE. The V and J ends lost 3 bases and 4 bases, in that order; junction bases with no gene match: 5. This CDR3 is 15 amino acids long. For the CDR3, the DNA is TGTGCCAGCAGCGGTAGCGGGGGGGCGGTAGAGACCCAGTACTTC. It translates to CASSGSGGAVETQYF.

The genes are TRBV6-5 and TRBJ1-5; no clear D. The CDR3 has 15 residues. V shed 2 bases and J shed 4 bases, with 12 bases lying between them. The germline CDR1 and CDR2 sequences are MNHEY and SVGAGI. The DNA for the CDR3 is TGTGCCAGCAGTTACAAGCTTGGGCGAAATCAGCCCCAGCATTTT. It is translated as CASSYKLGRNQPQHF.

The CDR3 loop is CASSLGQLEETQYF. CDR3 coding DNA: TGTGCCAGCAGCTTGGGGCAGTTAGAAGAGACCCAGTACTTC. The chain uses TRBV5-4 and TRBJ2-5, with D uncertain. V dropped 0 bases and J dropped 3 bases, with 9 bases sitting between them. The V gene's germline CDR1 is SGHNT and CDR2 YYREEE (reference sequence). This CDR3 is built from 14 residues.

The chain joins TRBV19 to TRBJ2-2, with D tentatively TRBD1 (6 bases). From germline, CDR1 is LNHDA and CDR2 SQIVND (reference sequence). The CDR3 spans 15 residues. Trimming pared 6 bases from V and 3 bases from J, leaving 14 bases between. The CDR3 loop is CASSIMTGYTGELFF. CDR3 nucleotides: TGTGCCAGTAGCATAATGACAGGTTACACCGGGGAGCTGTTTTTT.

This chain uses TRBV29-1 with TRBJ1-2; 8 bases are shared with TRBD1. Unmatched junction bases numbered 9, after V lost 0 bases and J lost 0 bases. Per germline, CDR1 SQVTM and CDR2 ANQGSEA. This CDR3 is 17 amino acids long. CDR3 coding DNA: TGCAGCGTTGAAGATCGGGGGACAGGCGGCACTAACTATGGCTACACCTTC. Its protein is CSVEDRGTGGTNYGYTF.

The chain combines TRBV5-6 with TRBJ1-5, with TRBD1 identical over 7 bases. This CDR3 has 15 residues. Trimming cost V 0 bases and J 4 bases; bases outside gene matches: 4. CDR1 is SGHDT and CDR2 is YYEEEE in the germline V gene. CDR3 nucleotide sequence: TGTGCCAGCAGCTTGGCGGGACAGCTTAATCAGCCCCAGCATTTT. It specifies CASSLAGQLNQPQHF.

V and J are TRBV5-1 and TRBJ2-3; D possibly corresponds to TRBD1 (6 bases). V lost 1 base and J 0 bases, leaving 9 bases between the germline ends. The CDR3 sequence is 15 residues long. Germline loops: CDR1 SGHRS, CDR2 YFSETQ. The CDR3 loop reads CASSLTGRSTDTQYF. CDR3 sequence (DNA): TGCGCCAGCAGCTTGACAGGGCGTAGCACAGATACGCAGTATTTT. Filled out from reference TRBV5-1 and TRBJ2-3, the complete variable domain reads KAGVTQTPRYLIKTRGQQVTLSCSPISGHRSVSWYQQTPGQGLQFLFEYFSETQRNKGNFPGRFSGRQFSNSRSEMNVSTLELGDSALYLCASSLTGRSTDTQYFGPGTRLTVL.

CDR3 loop: CASSLQGGYGYTF. The CDR3 DNA reads TGTGCCAGCAGTTTACAGGGAGGCTATGGCTACACCTTC. The chain carries TRBV28 and TRBJ1-2, with a possible D match to TRBD1 (5 bases). The CDR3 totals 13 residues. CDR1 and CDR2 from the germline V gene are MDHEN and SYDVKM. The V and J ends lost 2 bases and 4 bases respectively, with 8 bases between them.

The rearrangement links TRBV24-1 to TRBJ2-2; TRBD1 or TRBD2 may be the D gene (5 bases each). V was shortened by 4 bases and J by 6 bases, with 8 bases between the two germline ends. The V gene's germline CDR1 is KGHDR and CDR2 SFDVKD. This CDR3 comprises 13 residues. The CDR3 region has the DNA TGTGCCACCAGTGAATGGGACCCCGGGGAGCTGTTTTTT. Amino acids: CATSEWDPGELFF.

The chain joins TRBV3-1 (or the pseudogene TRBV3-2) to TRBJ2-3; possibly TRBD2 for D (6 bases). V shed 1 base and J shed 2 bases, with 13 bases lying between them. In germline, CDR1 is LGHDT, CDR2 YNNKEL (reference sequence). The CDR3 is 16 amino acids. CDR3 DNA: TGTGCCAGCAGCCAAGTGGGAGGCAGGGTCACAGATACGCAGTATTTT. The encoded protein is CASSQVGGRVTDTQYF.

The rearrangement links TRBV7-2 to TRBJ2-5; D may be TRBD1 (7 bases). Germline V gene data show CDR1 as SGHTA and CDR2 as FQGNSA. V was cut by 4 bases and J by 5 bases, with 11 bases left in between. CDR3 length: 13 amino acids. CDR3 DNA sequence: TGTGCCAGCAGCTCCAGGGGGGAGGAGACCCAGTACTTC. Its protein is CASSSRGEETQYF.

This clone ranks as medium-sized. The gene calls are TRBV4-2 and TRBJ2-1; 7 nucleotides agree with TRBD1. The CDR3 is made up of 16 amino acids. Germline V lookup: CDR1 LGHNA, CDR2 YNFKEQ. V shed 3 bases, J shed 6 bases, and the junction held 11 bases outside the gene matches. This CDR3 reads CASSHSGTSGGNEQFF. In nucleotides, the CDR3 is TGTGCCAGCAGCCATTCCGGGACCTCAGGGGGCAATGAGCAGTTCTTC.

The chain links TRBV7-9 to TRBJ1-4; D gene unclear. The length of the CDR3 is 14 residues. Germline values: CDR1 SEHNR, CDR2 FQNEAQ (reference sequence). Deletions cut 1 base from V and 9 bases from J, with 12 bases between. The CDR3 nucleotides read TGTGCCAGCAGCTTAGGGGGTATGGGGAAAAAACTGTTTTTT. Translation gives CASSLGGMGKKLFF.

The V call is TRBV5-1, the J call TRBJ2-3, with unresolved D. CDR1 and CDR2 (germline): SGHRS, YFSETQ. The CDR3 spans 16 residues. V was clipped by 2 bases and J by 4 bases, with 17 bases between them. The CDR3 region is CASSFNPVIGSDTQYF. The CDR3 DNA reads TGCGCCAGCAGCTTCAACCCAGTGATAGGGTCAGATACGCAGTATTTT. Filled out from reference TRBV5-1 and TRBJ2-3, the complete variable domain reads KAGVTQTPRYLIKTRGQQVTLSCSPISGHRSVSWYQQTPGQGLQFLFEYFSETQRNKGNFPGRFSGRQFSNSRSEMNVSTLELGDSALYLCASSFNPVIGSDTQYFGPGTRLTVL.

This chain's CDR3 is CASSPLESSYEQYF. CDR3 DNA sequence: TGTGCCAGCTCCCCTCTTGAGAGCTCCTACGAGCAGTACTTC. V usage is TRBV18 and J usage is TRBJ2-7; D ambiguous. The CDR3 length is 14 residues. Germline CDR1 and CDR2: KGHSH and LQKENI. V was shortened by 6 bases and J by 0 bases, with 12 bases between the two germline ends.

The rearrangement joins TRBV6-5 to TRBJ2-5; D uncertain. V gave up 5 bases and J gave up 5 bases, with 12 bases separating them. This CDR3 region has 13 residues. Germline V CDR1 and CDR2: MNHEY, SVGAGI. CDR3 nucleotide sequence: TGTGCCAGCAGTCCCCGGCGTCGGGAGACCCAGTACTTC. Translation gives CASSPRRRETQYF.

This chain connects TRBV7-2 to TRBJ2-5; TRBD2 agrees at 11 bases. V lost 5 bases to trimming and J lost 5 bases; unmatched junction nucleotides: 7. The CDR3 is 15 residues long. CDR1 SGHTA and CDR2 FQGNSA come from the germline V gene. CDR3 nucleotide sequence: TGTGCCAGCAGCCCTGGTAGCGGGGGGGCTGAGACCCAGTACTTC. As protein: CASSPGSGGAETQYF.

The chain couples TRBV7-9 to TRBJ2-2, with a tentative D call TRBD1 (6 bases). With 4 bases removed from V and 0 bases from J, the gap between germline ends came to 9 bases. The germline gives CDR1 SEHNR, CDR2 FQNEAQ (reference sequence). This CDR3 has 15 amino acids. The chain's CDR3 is CASSYRETNTGELFF. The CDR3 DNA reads TGTGCCAGCAGCTACAGGGAGACGAACACCGGGGAGCTGTTTTTT.

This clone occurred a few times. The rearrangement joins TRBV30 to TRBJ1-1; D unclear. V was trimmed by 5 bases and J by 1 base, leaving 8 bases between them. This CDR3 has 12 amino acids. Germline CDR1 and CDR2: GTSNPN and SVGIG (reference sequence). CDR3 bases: TGTGCCTGGGCAAGCCCGAACACTGAAGCTTTCTTT. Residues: CAWASPNTEAFF.

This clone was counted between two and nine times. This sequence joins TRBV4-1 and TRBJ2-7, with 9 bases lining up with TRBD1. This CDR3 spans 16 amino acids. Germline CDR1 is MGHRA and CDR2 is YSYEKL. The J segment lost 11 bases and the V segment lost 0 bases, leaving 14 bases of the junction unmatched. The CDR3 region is CASSQDKDRGSGREYF. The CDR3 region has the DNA TGCGCCAGCAGCCAAGATAAGGACAGGGGCTCTGGTAGGGAGTACTTC.

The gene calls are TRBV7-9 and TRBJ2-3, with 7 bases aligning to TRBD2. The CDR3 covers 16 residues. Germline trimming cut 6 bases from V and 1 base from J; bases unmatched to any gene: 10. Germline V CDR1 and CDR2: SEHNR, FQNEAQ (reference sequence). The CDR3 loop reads CASSIPSGRGTDTQYF. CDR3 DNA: TGTGCCAGCAGTATTCCTAGCGGTAGAGGCACAGATACGCAGTATTTT.

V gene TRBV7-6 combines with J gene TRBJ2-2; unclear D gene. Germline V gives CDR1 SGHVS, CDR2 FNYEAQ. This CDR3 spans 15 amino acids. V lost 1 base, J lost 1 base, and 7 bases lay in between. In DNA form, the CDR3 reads TGTGCCAGCAGCTTAGAGGCACAGAACACCGGGGAGCTGTTTTTT. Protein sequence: CASSLEAQNTGELFF.

Here the CDR3 DNA reads TGTGCCAGCAGCCAAGAGGGGTCAGGCTCCTACGAGCAGTACTTC. It codes for CASSQEGSGSYEQYF. The chain links TRBV14 to TRBJ2-7; unclear D gene. V was pared by 0 bases and J by 0 bases, with 9 bases between. The CDR3 has 15 amino acids. Germline CDR1 SGHDN, CDR2 FVKESK. The complete variable domain, with remaining parts taken from reference TRBV14 and TRBJ2-7, reads EAGVTQFPSHSVIEKGQTVTLRCDPISGHDNLYWYRRVMGKEIKFLLHFVKESKQDESGMPNNRFLAERTGGTYSTLKVQPAELEDSGVYFCASSQEGSGSYEQYFGPGTRLTVT.